These 9 T cell receptor beta chains were sequenced from one sample in a study of T cell responses to AZD1222 COVID-19 vaccine. Repertoires were generated with immunoSEQ multiplex PCR, while TCRdb's copy carries only in-frame clones and drops some. The sample consists of about 270,000 clones, around 93% of them appearing once. The sample in question was peripheral blood, obtained 28 days after the second AZD1222 dose. Every receptor here comes from an adult who received the AZD1222 COVID-19 vaccine.

The chain links TRBV7-8 to TRBJ1-1; weak D call: TRBD1 (5 bases). This CDR3 contains 14 residues. The germline V and J ends were trimmed by 3 bases and 1 base, with 9 bases remaining between them. Germline CDR1 and CDR2: SGHVS and FQNEAQ. This chain's CDR3 is CASSLSRANTEAFF. CDR3 DNA: TGTGCCAGCAGCTTGAGCAGGGCGAACACTGAAGCTTTCTTT.

The rearrangement links TRBV7-3 to TRBJ2-1; the D gene is possibly TRBD2 (7 bases). The germline V and J ends were trimmed by 5 bases and 8 bases, with 13 bases remaining between them. Looked up from germline, CDR1 is SGHTA and CDR2 is FQGTGA. The CDR3 contains 13 residues. The CDR3 loop reads CASSVPGGDEQFF. The CDR3 DNA reads TGTGCCAGCAGCGTTCCGGGGGGCGATGAGCAGTTCTTC.

The rearrangement joins TRBV19 to TRBJ1-4, with 8 bases matching TRBD1. V lost 7 bases and J lost 5; bases outside the gene matches: 6. Germline V lookup: CDR1 LNHDA, CDR2 SQIVND (reference sequence). The CDR3 contains 14 residues. CDR3 sequence (DNA): TGTGCCAGTACCCTCGACAGGGGAAATGAAAAACTGTTTTTT. Translating gives CASTLDRGNEKLFF.

The V and J genes are TRBV6-4 and TRBJ2-2, with 7 bases that match TRBD1. This CDR3 has 16 amino acids. Germline assignment: CDR1 MRHNA and CDR2 SNTAGT. Unmatched junction bases numbered 5, after V lost 3 bases and J lost 1 base. The CDR3 is CASSEQGIVNTGELFF. The CDR3 DNA follows: TGTGCCAGCAGTGAACAGGGGATCGTGAACACCGGGGAGCTGTTTTTT.

V gene TRBV20-1 combines with J gene TRBJ2-1; 9 nucleotides line up with TRBD2. Germline CDR1 and CDR2: DFQATT and SNEGSKA (reference sequence). V shed 3 bases and J 4 bases; nucleotides not matched to a gene: 7. The CDR3 loop spans 15 amino acids. CDR3 DNA: TGCAGTGCTAGTCCCCCAGCGGGGGGTTACAATGAGCAGTTCTTC. Encoded protein: CSASPPAGGYNEQFF.

J is TRBJ2-1 and V is TRBV7-3; TRBD2 aligns across 8 bases. The ends lost 5 bases at V and 6 bases at J; junction bases unmatched: 6. The CDR3 spans 14 residues. The germline V gene encodes CDR1 SGHTA and CDR2 FQGTGA. The DNA of the CDR3 is TGTGCCAGCAGCCCCAGGGGACTAGGCAATGAGCAGTTCTTC. Protein product: CASSPRGLGNEQFF. The whole variable domain, remainder taken from reference TRBV7-3 and TRBJ2-1, is GAGVSQTPSNKVTEKGKYVELRCDPISGHTALYWYRQSLGQGPEFLIYFQGTGAADDSGLPNDRFFAVRPEGSVSTLKIQRTERGDSAVYLCASSPRGLGNEQFFGPGTRLTVL.

This chain links TRBV2 with TRBJ1-1; the D is unclear. Trimming took off 5 bases at V and 2 bases at J, with 6 bases between the two ends. Per the germline V gene, CDR1 is SNHLY and CDR2 is FYNNEI. CDR3 length: 12 amino acids. DNA for the CDR3: TGTGCCAGCAGTTTGTTCAACACTGAAGCTTTCTTT. Protein: CASSLFNTEAFF.

The V gene is TRBV15, the J gene TRBJ2-7; 7 nucleotides agree with TRBD1. CDR1 is LNHNV and CDR2 is YYDKDF in the germline V gene (reference sequence). This CDR3 comprises 13 residues. With V trimmed by 5 bases and J by 6 bases, 7 bases remained unmatched. CDR3: CATSADRPREQYF. The CDR3 DNA sequence: TGTGCCACCAGCGCGGACAGGCCACGCGAGCAGTACTTC.

J is TRBJ1-1 and V is TRBV11-1; D remains unclear. Per the germline V gene, CDR1 is SGHAT and CDR2 is FQDESV (reference sequence). Between the trimmed V and J ends, which lost 1 base and 2 bases, there was a span of 5 bases. The CDR3 runs 13 residues. The CDR3 reads CASSLEVNTEAFF. The CDR3 bases are TGTGCCAGCAGCTTAGAGGTAAACACTGAAGCTTTCTTT.